The 2 T cell receptor beta chains reported below all come from one sample, sequenced in a study of blood T cells in healthy people across ages. Together with a sample-barcoded 5' primer, a J-beta primer mix was included in a second PCR lasting roughly 6 to 12 cycles. In TCRdb, the 5' RACE reads were re-called with MiXCR into one record per CDR3 protein. Counted here are some 1.6 million distinct CDR3 sequences, almost 35% occurring once; the ten biggest clones make up 11%. Sequencing used blood. All receptors come from a woman aged 25 to 45 in good health.

The V and J genes are TRBV13 and TRBJ2-2, with D perhaps matching TRBD1 (5 bases). There are 16 residues in the CDR3. The germline V gene encodes CDR1 PRHDT and CDR2 FYEKMQ (reference sequence). Trimming left V 5 bases short and J 6 bases short, with 19 bases between. The CDR3 spells CASSPHQGFGSGELFF. CDR3 in DNA: TGTGCCAGCAGCCCCCACCAGGGATTTGGTTCCGGGGAGCTGTTTTTT. The full variable domain, completed using reference TRBV13 and TRBJ2-2, is AAGVIQSPRHLIKEKRETATLKCYPIPRHDTVYWYQQGPGQDPQFLISFYEKMQSDKGSIPDRFSAQQFSDYHSELNMSSLELGDSALYFCASSPHQGFGSGELFFGEGSRLTVL.

Comments on this clonotype: This may be a read error, as it is one base from a much larger clone. V gene TRBV5-5 combines with J gene TRBJ2-5; D may be TRBD2 (6 bases). The DNA end favors TRBJ2-7, so the J call may be wrong. This CDR3 comprises 14 residues. CDR1 and CDR2 (germline): SGHKS, YYEKEE (reference sequence). CDR3 sequence: CAGSLFGGAYEQYF. The CDR3 DNA sequence: TGTGCCGGCAGCTTGTTCGGCGGGGCCTACGAGCAGTACTTC.